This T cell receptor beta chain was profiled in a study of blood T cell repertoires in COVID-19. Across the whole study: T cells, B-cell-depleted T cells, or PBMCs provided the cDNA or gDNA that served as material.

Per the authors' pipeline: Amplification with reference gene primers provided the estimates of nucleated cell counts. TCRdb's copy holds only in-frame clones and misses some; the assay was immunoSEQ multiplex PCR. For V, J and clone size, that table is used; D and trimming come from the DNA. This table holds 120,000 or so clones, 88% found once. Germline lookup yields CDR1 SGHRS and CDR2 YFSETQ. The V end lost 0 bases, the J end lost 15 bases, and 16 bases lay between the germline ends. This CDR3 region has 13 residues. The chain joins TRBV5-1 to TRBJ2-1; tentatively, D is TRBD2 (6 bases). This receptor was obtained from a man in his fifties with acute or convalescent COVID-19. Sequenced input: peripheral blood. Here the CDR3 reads CASSLDPAGTRFF. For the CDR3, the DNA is TGCGCCAGCAGCTTGGACCCCGCGGGAACTCGGTTCTTC.